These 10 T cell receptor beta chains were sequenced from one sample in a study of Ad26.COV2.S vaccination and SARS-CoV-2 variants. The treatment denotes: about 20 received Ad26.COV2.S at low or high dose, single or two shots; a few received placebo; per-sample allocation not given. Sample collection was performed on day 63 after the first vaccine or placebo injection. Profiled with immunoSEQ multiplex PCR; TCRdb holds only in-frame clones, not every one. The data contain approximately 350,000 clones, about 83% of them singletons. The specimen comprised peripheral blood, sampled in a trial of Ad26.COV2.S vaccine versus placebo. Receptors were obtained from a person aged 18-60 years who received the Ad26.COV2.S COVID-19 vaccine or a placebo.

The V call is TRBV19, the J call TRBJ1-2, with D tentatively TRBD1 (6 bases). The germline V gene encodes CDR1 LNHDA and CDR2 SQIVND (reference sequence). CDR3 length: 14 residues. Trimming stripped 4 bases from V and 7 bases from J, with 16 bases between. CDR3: CASSNHRATGGYTF. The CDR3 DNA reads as TGTGCCAGTAGTAATCACAGGGCAACAGGTGGCTACACCTTC.

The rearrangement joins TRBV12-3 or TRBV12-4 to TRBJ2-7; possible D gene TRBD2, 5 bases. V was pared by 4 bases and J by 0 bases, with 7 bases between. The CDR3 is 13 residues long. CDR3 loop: CASSSGFSYEQYF. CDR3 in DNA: TGTGCCAGCAGTTCGGGGTTCTCCTACGAGCAGTACTTC.

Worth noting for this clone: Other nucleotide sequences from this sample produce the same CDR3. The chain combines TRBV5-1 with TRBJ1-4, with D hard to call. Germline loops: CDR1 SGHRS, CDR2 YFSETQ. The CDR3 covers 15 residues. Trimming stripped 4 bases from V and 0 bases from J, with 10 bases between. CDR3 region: CASSPGSATNEKLFF. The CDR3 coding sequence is TGCGCCAGCAGCCCCGGTAGTGCAACTAATGAAAAACTGTTTTTT.

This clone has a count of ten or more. This CDR3 is CASSVGWEGNNEQFF. CDR3 DNA: TGTGCCAGCAGTGTAGGCTGGGAGGGGAACAATGAGCAGTTCTTC. The V call is TRBV6-4, the J call TRBJ2-1; 7 nucleotides agree with TRBD2. Germline CDR1 reads MRHNA; CDR2 reads SNTAGT. The V gene end was trimmed by 4 bases and the J gene end by 5 bases; junction bases not matched to a gene: 8. The CDR3 is made up of 15 amino acids.

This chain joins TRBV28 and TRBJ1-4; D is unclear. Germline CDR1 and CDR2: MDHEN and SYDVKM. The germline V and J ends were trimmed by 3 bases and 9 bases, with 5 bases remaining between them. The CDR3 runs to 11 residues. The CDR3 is CASSFGQKLFF. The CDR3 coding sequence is TGTGCCAGCAGTTTTGGGCAAAAACTGTTTTTT. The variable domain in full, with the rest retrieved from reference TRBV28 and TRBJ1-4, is DVKVTQSSRYLVKRTGEKVFLECVQDMDHENMFWYRQDPGLGLRLIYFSYDVKMKEKGDIPEGYSVSREKKERFSLILESASTNQTSMYLCASSFGQKLFFGSGTQLSVL.

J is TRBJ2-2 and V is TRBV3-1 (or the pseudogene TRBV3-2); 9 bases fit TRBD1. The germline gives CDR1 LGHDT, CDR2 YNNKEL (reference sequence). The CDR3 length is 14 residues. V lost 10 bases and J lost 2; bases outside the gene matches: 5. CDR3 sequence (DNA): TGTGCCACCAGGGGACAGGGTAACACCGGGGAGCTGTTTTTT. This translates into CATRGQGNTGELFF.

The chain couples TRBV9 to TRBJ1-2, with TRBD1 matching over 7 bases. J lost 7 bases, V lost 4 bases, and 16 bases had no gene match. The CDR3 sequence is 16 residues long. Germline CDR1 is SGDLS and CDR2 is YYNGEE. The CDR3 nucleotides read TGTGCCAGCAGCTCCCGGGGAGGGGGCCTCTCCAGTGGCTACACCTTC. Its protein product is CASSSRGGGLSSGYTF.

The CDR3 loop reads CASSSYRGSGANVLTF. CDR3 coding DNA: TGCGCCAGCAGCTCATACAGGGGATCTGGGGCCAACGTCCTGACTTTC. The chain recombines TRBV5-1 with TRBJ2-6; 7 nucleotides match TRBD1. V gave up 3 bases and J gave up 1 base; unmatched junction bases: 4. The V gene's germline CDR1 is SGHRS and CDR2 YFSETQ. CDR3 size: 16 residues.

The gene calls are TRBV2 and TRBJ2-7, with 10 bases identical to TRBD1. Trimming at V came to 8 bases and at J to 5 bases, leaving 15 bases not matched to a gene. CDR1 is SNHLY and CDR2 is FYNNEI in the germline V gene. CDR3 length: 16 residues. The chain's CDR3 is CASGPSSGTGVNEQYF. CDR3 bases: TGTGCCAGCGGCCCCTCCTCCGGGACAGGGGTCAACGAGCAGTACTTC.

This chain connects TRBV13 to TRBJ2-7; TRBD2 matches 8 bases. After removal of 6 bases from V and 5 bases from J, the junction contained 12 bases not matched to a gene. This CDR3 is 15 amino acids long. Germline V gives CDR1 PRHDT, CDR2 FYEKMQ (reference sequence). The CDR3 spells CASRGGPGGPHEQYF. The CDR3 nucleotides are TGTGCCAGCAGGGGGGGACCGGGAGGGCCCCACGAGCAGTACTTC.